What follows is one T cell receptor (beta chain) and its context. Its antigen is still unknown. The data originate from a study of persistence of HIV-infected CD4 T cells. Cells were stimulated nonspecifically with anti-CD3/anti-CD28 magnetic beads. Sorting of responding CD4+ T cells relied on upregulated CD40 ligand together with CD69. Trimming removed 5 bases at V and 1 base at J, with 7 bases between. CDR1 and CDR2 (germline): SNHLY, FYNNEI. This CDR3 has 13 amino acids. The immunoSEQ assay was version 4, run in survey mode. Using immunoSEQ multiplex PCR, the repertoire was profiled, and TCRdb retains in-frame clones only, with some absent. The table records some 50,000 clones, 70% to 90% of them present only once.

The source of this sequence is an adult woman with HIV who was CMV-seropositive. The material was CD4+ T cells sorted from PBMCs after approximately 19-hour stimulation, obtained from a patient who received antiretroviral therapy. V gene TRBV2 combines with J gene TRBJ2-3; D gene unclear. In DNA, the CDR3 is TGTGCCAGCAGTCCCCTCGGCACAGATACGCAGTATTTT. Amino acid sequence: CASSPLGTDTQYF.